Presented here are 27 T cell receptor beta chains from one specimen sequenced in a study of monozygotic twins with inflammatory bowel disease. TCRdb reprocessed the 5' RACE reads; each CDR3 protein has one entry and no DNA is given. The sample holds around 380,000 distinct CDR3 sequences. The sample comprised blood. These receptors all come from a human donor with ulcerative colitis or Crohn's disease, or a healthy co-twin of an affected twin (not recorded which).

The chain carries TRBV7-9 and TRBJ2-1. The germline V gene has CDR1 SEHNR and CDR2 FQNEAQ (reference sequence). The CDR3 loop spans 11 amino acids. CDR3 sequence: CASSLATEQFF.

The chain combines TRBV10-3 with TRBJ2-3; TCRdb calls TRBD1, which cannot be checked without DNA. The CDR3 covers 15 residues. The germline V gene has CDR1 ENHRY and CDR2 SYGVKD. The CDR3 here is CAISETDSFTDTQYF.

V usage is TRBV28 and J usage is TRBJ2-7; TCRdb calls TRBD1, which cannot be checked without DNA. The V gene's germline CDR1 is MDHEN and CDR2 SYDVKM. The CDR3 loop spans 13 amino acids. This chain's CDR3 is CASSLRRLPEQYF. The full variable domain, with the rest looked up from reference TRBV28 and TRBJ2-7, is DVKVTQSSRYLVKRTGEKVFLECVQDMDHENMFWYRQDPGLGLRLIYFSYDVKMKEKGDIPEGYSVSREKKERFSLILESASTNQTSMYLCASSLRRLPEQYFGPGTRLTVT.

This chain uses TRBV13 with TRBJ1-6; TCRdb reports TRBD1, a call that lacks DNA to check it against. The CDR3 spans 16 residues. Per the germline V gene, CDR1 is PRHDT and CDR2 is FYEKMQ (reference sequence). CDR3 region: CASSPPQGRYNSPLHF.

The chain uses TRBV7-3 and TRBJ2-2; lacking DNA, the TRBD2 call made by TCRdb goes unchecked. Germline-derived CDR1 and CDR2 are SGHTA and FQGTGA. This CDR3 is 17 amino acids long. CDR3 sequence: CASSSTRLGRGTGELFF.

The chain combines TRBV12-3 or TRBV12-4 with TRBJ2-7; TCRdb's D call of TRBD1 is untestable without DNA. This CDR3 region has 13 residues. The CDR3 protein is CASRRDTAYEQYF.

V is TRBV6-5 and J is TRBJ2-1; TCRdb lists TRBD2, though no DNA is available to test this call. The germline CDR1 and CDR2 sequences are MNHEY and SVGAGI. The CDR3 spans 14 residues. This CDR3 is CASSYGGGNNEQFF.

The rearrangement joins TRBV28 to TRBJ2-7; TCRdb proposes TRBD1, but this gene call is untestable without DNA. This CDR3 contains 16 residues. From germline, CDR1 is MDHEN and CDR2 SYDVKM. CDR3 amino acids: CASSPGTDAGAYEQYF.

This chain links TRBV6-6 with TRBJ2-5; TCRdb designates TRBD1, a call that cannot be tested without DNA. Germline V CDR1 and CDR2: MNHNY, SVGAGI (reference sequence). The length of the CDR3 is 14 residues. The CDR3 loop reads CAIRSRDRRGTQYF.

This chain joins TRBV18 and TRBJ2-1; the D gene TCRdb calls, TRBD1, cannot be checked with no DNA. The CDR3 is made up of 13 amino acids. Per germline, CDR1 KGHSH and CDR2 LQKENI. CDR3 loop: CASSRDQDNEQFF.

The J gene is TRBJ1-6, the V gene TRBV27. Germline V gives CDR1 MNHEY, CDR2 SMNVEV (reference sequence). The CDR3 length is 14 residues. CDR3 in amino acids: CASSSDGWGSPLHF.

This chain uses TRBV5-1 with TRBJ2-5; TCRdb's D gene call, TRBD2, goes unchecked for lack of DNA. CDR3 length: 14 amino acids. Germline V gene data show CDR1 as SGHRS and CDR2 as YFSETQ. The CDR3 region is CASSPGGGQETQYF.

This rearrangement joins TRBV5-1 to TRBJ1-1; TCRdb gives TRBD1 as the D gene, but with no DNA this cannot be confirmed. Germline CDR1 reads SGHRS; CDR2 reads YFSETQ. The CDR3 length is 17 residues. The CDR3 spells CASSKQAWGAGDHEAFF. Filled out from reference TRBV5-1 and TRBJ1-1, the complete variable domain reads KAGVTQTPRYLIKTRGQQVTLSCSPISGHRSVSWYQQTPGQGLQFLFEYFSETQRNKGNFPGRFSGRQFSNSRSEMNVSTLELGDSALYLCASSKQAWGAGDHEAFFGQGTRLTVV.

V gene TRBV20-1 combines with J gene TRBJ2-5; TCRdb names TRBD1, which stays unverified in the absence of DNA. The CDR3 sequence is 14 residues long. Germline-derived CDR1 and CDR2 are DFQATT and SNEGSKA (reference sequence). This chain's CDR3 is CSAKTGQGAETQYF.

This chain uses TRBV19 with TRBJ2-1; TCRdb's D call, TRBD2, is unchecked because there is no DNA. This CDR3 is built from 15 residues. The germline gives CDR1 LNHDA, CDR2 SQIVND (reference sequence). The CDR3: CATRTSGRFLNEQFF.

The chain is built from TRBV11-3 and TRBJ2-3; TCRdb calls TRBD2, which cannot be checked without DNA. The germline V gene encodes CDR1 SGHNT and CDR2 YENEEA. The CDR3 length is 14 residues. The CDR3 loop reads CASSLGGTSDTQYF.

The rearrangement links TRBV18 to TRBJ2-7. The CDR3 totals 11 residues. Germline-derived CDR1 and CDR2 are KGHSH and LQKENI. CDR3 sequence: CASSQHHEQYF.

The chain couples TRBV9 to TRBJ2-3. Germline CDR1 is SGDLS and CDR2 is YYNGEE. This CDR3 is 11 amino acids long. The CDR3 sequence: CASSVADTQYF.

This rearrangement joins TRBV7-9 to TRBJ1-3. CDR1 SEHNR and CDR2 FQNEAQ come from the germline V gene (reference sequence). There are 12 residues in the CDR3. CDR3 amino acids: CASSWEGNTIYF.

The CDR3 spells CASRGTFYEQYF. The chain employs TRBV27 and TRBJ2-7. The CDR3 sequence is 12 residues long. CDR1 and CDR2 (germline): MNHEY, SMNVEV (reference sequence).

The CDR3 loop reads CASSPPRGNSYGYTF. The chain recombines TRBV18 with TRBJ1-2; the D call of TRBD1 rests on TCRdb alone, since no DNA is present to check it. This CDR3 spans 15 amino acids. The germline CDR1 and CDR2 sequences are KGHSH and LQKENI.

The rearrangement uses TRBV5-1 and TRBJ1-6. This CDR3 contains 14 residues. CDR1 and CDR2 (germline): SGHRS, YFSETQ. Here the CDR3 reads CASSLEQAGSPLHF. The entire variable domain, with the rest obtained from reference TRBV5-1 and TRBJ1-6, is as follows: KAGVTQTPRYLIKTRGQQVTLSCSPISGHRSVSWYQQTPGQGLQFLFEYFSETQRNKGNFPGRFSGRQFSNSRSEMNVSTLELGDSALYLCASSLEQAGSPLHFGNGTRLTVT.

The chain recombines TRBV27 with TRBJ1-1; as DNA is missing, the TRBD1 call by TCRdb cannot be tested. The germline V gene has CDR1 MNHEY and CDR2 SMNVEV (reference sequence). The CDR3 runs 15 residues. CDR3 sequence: CASSPGTERNTEAFF.

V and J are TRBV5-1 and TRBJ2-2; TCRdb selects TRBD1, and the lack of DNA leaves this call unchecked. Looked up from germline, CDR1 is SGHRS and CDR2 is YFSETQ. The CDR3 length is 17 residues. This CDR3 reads CASSYGQGDLGTGELFF.

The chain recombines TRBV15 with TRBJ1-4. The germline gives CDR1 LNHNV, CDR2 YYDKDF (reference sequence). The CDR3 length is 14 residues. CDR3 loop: CATSRAPRNEKLFF.

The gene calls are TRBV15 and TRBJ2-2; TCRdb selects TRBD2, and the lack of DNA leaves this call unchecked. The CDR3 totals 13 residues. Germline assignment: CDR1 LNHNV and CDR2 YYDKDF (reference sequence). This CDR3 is CATAAGYDGELFF.

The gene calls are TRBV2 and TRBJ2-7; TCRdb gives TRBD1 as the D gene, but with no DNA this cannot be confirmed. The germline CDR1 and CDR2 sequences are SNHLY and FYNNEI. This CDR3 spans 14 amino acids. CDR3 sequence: CASSQTGTPYEQYF.